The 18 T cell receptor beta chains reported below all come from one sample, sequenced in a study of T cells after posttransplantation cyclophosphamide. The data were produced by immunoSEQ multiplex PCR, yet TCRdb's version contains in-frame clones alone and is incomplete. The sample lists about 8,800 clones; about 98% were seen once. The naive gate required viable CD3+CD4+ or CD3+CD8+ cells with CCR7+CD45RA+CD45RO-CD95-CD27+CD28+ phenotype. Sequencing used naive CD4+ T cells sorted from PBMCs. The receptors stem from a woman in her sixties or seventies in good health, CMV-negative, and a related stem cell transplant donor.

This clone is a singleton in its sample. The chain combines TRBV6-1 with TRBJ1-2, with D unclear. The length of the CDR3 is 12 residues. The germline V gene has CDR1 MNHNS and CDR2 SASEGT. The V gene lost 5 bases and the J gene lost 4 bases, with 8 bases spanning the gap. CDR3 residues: CASSMEVYGYTF. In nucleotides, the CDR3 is TGTGCCAGCAGTATGGAGGTCTATGGCTACACCTTC.

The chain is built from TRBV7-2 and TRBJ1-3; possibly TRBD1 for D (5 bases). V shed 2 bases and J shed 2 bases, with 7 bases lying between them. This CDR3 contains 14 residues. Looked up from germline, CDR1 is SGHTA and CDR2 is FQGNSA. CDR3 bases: TGTGCCAGCAGCTTAAGCAGGGCTGGAAACACCATATATTTT. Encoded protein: CASSLSRAGNTIYF.

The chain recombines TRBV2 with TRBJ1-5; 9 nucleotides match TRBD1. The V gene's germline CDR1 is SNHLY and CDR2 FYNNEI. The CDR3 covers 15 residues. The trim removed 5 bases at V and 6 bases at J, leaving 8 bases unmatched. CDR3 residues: CASSLQGALGQPQHF. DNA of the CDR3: TGTGCCAGCAGTTTACAGGGGGCGCTCGGTCAGCCCCAGCATTTT.

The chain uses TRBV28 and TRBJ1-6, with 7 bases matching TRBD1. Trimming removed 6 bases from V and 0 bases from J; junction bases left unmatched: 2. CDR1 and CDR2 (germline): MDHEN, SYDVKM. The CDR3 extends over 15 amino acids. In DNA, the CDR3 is TGTGCCAGCAGGGACAGGCGCTCCTATAATTCACCCCTCCACTTT. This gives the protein CASRDRRSYNSPLHF.

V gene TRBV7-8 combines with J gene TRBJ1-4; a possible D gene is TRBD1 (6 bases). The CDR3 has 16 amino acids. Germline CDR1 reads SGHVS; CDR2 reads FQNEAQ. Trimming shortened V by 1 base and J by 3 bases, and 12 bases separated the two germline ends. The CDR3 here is CASSLVGGGANEKLFF. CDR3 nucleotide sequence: TGTGCCAGCAGCTTAGTAGGGGGTGGAGCTAATGAAAAACTGTTTTTT.

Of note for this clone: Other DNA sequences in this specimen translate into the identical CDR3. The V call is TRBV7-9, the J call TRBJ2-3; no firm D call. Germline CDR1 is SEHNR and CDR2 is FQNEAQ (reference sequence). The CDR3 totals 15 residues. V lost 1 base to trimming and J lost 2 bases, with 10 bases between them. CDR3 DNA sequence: TGTGCCAGCAGCTTAGTACTGGCGGACACAGATACGCAGTATTTT. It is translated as CASSLVLADTDTQYF.

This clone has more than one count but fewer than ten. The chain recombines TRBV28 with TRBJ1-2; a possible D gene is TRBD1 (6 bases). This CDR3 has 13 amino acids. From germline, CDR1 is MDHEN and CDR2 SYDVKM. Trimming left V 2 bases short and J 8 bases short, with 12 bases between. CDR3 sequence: CASSLGGGGGYTF. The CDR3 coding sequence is TGTGCCAGCAGTTTAGGGGGAGGGGGGGGCTACACCTTC.

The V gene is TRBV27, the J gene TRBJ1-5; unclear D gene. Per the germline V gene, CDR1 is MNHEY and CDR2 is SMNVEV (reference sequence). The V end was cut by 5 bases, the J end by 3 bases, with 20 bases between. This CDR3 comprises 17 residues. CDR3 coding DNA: TGTGCCAGCAGTCCCTGGGGTGGAGGAAGGGACAATCAGCCCCAGCATTTT. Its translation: CASSPWGGGRDNQPQHF.

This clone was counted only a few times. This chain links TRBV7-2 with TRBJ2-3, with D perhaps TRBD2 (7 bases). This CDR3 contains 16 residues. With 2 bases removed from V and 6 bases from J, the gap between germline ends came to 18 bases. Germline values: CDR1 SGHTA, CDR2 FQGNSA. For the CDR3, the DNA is TGTGCCAGCAGCTTACGGGGGGCCCCGGGAAGGGATACGCAGTATTTT. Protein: CASSLRGAPGRDTQYF.

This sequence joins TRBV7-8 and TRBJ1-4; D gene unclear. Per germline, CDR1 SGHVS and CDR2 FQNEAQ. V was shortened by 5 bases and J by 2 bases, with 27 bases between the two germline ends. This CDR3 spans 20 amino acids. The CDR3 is CASSPRTSGFPWSTNEKLFF. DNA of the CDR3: TGTGCCAGCAGCCCAAGGACCAGCGGGTTCCCTTGGTCTACTAATGAAAAACTGTTTTTT.

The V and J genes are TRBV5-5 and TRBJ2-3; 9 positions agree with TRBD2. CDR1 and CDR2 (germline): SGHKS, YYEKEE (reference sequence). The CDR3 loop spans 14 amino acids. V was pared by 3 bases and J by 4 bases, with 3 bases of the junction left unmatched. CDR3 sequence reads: CASSSGGRADTQYF. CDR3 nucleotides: TGTGCCAGCAGCTCGGGCGGGAGGGCAGATACGCAGTATTTT. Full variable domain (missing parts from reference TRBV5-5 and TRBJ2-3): DAGVTQSPTHLIKTRGQQVTLRCSPISGHKSVSWYQQVLGQGPQFIFQYYEKEERGRGNFPDRFSARQFPNYSSELNVNALLLGDSALYLCASSSGGRADTQYFGPGTRLTVL.

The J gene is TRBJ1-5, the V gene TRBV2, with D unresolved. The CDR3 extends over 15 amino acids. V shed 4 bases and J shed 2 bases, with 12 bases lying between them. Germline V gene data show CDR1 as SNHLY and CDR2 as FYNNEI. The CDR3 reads CASSGPGAGNQPQHF. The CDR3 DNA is TGTGCCAGCAGTGGACCGGGAGCGGGCAATCAGCCCCAGCATTTT.

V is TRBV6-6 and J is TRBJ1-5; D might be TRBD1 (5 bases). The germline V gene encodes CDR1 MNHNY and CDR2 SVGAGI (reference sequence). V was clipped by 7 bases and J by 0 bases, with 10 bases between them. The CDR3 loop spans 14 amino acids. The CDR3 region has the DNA TGTGCCAGCACCCTACAGGATAGCAATCAGCCCCAGCATTTT. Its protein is CASTLQDSNQPQHF.

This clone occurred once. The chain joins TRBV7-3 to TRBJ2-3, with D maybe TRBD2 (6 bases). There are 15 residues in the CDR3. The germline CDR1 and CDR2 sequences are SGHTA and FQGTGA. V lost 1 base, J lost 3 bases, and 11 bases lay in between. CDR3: CASSLISGRTDTQYF. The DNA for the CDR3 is TGTGCCAGCAGCTTAATATCAGGGAGGACAGATACGCAGTATTTT.

CDR3 loop: CASSRDIPVGYTF. Written as DNA, the CDR3 is TGCGCCAGCAGCCGGGACATTCCCGTCGGCTACACCTTC. This chain joins TRBV5-1 and TRBJ1-2; tentatively, D is TRBD1 (6 bases). This CDR3 is built from 13 residues. Germline assignment: CDR1 SGHRS and CDR2 YFSETQ. V lost 4 bases to trimming and J lost 8 bases, with 15 bases between them.

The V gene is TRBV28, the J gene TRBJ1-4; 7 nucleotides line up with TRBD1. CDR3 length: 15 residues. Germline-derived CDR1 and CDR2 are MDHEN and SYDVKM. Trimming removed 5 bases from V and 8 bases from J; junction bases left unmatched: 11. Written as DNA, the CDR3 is TGTGCCAGCAGTCCCCCAGGCAGGGGGGCCGAAAAACTGTTTTTT. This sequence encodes CASSPPGRGAEKLFF.

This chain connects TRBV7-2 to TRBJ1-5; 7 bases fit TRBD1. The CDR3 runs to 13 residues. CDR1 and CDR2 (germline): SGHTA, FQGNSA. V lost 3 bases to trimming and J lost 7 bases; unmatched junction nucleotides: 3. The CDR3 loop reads CASSFQTGQPQHF. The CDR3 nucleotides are TGTGCCAGCAGCTTTCAGACAGGGCAGCCCCAGCATTTT.

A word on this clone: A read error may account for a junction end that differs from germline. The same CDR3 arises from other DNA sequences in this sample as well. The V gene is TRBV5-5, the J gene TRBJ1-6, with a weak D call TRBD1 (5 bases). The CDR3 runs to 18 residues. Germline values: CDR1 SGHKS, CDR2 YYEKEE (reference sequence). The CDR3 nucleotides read TGTGCCAGCAGTAGAGGGCAGTGGGACTCCTCCTATAATTCCCCCCTCCACTTT. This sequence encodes CASSRGQWDSSYNSPLHF.